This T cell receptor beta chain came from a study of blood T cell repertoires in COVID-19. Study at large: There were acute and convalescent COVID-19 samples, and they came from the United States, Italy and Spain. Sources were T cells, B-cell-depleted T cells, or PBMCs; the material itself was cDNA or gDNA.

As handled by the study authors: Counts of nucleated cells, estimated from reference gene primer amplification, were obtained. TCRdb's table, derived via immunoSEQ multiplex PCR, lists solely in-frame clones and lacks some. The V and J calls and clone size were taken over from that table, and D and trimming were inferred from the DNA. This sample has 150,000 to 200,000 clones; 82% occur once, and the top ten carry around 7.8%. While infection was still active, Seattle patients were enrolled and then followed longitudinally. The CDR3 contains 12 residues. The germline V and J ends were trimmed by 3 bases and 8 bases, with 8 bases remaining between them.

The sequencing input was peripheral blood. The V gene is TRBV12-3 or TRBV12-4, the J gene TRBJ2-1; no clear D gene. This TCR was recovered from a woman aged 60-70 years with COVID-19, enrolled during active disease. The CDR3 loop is CASSLWPDEQFF. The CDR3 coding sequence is TGTGCCAGCAGTTTGTGGCCCGATGAGCAGTTCTTC.